A selection of T cell receptor beta chains follows, all from one sample in a study of blood T cells in healthy people across ages. MiXCR, applied by TCRdb to the 5' RACE reads, yields one record per CDR3 protein. The sample has some 800,000 distinct CDR3 sequences; approximately 25% are singletons. This same sample was also taken into another study, of T cells of mothers and their children.

The sequenced material came from blood. Receptors were obtained from a boy aged 10-17 years in good health. Both conserved end residues are part of each CDR3. The D gene is left open where the match is weak. A row's size may be missing; if present it is once, few, many or a size class.

v_gene	abundance	d_gene	j_gene	CDR3aa	CDR3nt
TRBV29-1	few	TRBD2	TRBJ2-1	CSVRLAGGHNEQFF	TGCAGCGTCCGACTAGCGGGAGGGCACAATGAGCAGTTCTTC
TRBV7-9	NA	NA	TRBJ2-7	CASSQTARYSPPYEQYF	TGTGCCAGCAGTCAAACTGCCAGGTATTCCCCTCCCTACGAGCAGTACTTC
TRBV6-5	NA	TRBD2	TRBJ2-3	CASSMTSGSSTDTQYF	TGTGCCAGCAGTATGACTAGCGGGTCTAGCACAGATACGCAGTATTTT
TRBV27	NA	TRBD2	TRBJ2-1	CASRGLAGGTEQFF	TGTGCCAGCAGGGGACTAGCGGGGGGGACCGAGCAGTTCTTC
TRBV7-2	NA	NA	TRBJ2-5	CASTYFQGFFETQYF	TGTGCCAGCACCTACTTCCAGGGGTTCTTCGAGACCCAGTACTTC
TRBV19	NA	NA	TRBJ2-1	CARPRKQFF	TGTGCCAGACCCAGGAAGCAGTTCTTC
TRBV27	few	TRBD1	TRBJ2-5	CASSSRDRIFWF	TGTGCCAGCAGTTCCCGGGACAGAATTTTTTGGTTC
TRBV28	few	TRBD1	TRBJ1-5	CATKDRVGPSNQPQHF	TGTGCCACCAAGGACAGGGTCGGACCTAGCAATCAGCCCCAGCATTTT
TRBV2	NA	TRBD2	TRBJ2-1	CTSSAGAGTLSEQFF	TGTACCAGCAGTGCAGGAGCGGGGACTCTTTCCGAGCAGTTCTTC
TRBV3-1	NA	NA	TRBJ1-5	CASSQDFRGGQPQHF	TGTGCCAGCAGCCAAGATTTTAGGGGGGGACAGCCCCAGCATTTT
TRBV5-4	few	TRBD2	TRBJ2-1	CASSLRAGESVSQFF	TGTGCCAGCAGCTTAAGAGCGGGGGAATCCGTTTCGCAGTTCTTC
TRBV27	few	NA	TRBJ2-5	CASGGVWETQYF	TGTGCCAGTGGCGGGGTCTGGGAGACCCAGTACTTC
TRBV20-1	NA	TRBD1	TRBJ1-2	CSARRGNYYGYTF	TGCAGTGCCCGCAGGGGGAACTACTATGGCTACACCTTC
TRBV27	NA	NA	TRBJ2-7	CASGWGIYEQYF	TGTGCCAGCGGGTGGGGTATCTACGAGCAGTACTTC
TRBV29-1	NA	NA	TRBJ1-2	CSVEDGQSNYGYTF	TGCAGCGTTGAAGATGGACAGAGTAACTATGGCTACACCTTC
TRBV20-1	NA	TRBD2	TRBJ2-1	CSARVLAGVDAYNEQFF	TGCAGTGCTAGAGTGCTAGCGGGAGTAGATGCCTACAATGAGCAGTTCTTC
TRBV7-6	NA	NA	TRBJ1-2	CASSSWDRNGYTF	TGTGCCAGCAGCTCTTGGGACCGAAATGGCTACACCTTC
TRBV12-3/TRBV12-4	NA	NA	TRBJ1-5	CASSLAPQPQHF	TGTGCCAGCAGTTTAGCGCCTCAGCCCCAGCATTTT
TRBV5-1	few	NA	TRBJ2-1	CASSLGDPRANEQFF	TGCGCCAGCAGCTTGGGGGACCCTCGGGCCAATGAGCAGTTCTTC
TRBV6-6	few	NA	TRBJ2-4	CASSYSVRDLAKNIQYF	TGTGCCAGCAGTTACTCGGTCAGAGACTTAGCCAAAAACATTCAGTACTTC
TRBV28	few	NA	TRBJ1-2	CASSPGLQFGYTF	TGTGCCAGCAGCCCAGGGCTCCAATTTGGCTACACCTTC
TRBV7-9	NA	NA	TRBJ2-1	CASSPERRSYNEQFF	TGTGCCAGCAGCCCCGAGCGGCGCTCCTACAATGAGCAGTTCTTC
TRBV5-1	few	NA	TRBJ1-1	CASSLSAGIEAFF	TGCGCCAGCAGCTTGAGTGCAGGGATCGAAGCTTTCTTT
TRBV10-3	NA	NA	TRBJ1-1	CAISEVVGTEAFF	TGTGCCATCAGTGAGGTCGTTGGCACTGAAGCTTTCTTT
TRBV19	few	TRBD1	TRBJ1-1	CASSFGTVIMNTEAFF	TGTGCCAGTAGTTTCGGGACAGTGATCATGAACACTGAAGCTTTCTTT
TRBV7-2	NA	TRBD1	TRBJ2-2	CASSLFRTGGIGELFF	TGTGCCAGCAGCTTATTCCGGACAGGGGGTATCGGGGAGCTGTTTTTT
TRBV18	NA	TRBD2	TRBJ2-5	CASSPPSGRAWETQYF	TGTGCCAGCTCACCACCGAGCGGGAGAGCTTGGGAGACCCAGTACTTC
TRBV4-1	few	TRBD2	TRBJ2-1	CASSQAGGPFNEQFF	TGCGCCAGCAGCCAAGCGGGAGGGCCGTTTAATGAGCAGTTCTTC
TRBV7-9	NA	TRBD1	TRBJ1-4	CASSLGTGSGEKLFF	TGTGCCAGCAGCTTGGGGACAGGAAGTGGTGAAAAACTGTTTTTT
TRBV28	NA	NA	TRBJ2-7	CASSDPGTGRYEQYF	TGTGCCAGCAGTGATCCGGGGACTGGAAGATACGAGCAGTACTTC
TRBV4-3	NA	TRBD1	TRBJ2-5	CASSQDLQGAREQYF	TGCGCCAGCAGCCAAGATCTACAGGGGGCGCGAGAGCAGTACTTC
TRBV4-1	few	TRBD2	TRBJ2-1	CASSPSSGRSYNEQFF	TGCGCCAGCAGCCCGTCTAGCGGGAGATCCTACAATGAGCAGTTCTTC
TRBV3-1	few	NA	TRBJ2-4	CASSPRDGKNIQYF	TGTGCCAGCAGCCCGAGGGACGGAAAAAACATTCAGTACTTC